This T cell receptor (beta chain) was recovered during a study of T cells in Graves' hyperthyroidism and ophthalmopathy. Broader study findings: Ophthalmopathy stood apart from stable hyperthyroidism in a 13 V-J model.

Hyperthyroidism, newly diagnosed and lasting under 2 months, affected patients aged 18 to 65. PBMCs stemmed from 10 ml fresh peripheral blood. The CDR3 contains 15 residues. The J segment lost 1 base and the V segment lost 2 bases, leaving 2 bases of the junction unmatched. Authors of the study amplified TCR beta CDR3 regions from RNA transcripts. Carried out on the TCR CDR3, a first-round RT-PCR used the HTBI primer set. TCRdb reprocessed the multiplex PCR reads with MiXCR, giving one entry per CDR3 protein. The data contain more than 300,000 distinct CDR3 sequences, under 15% of them seen just once; the ten biggest clones take up over 8.5%. This clonotype was recorded many times. No antigen is known for it.

This chain links TRBV12-3 or TRBV12-4 with TRBJ2-5, with 9 nucleotides matching TRBD1. The TCR originated in a woman under 30 with Graves' hyperthyroidism. The sequenced sample was blood. The CDR3 DNA reads TGTGCCAGCAGTTTACAACAGGGGGCCCAAGAGACCCAGTACTTC. Translated: CASSLQQGAQETQYF.